One and the same sample provided the 4 T cell receptor beta chains below, sequenced in a study of T cells in Graves' hyperthyroidism and ophthalmopathy (dated by TCRdb to between 2018 and 2021). The receptor library was made with multiplex PCR. Sequenced using an Illumina HiSeq 2000. The TCR beta CDR3 regions were amplified from the RNA transcripts. For the first round of RT-PCR on the TCR CDR3, the HTBI primer set was used together with the Qiagen OneStep RT-PCR kit. The public reads were run again by TCRdb, first through fastp at Q25 and then through MiXCR, and only productive beta chains were kept. Each record represents a unique CDR3 protein, reported with the most common genes and DNA among its rows. This sample has about 210,000 distinct CDR3 sequences in its table, and 15% to 20% of those were observed once. The biggest ten clones account for about 45% of the sample. Sequencing was done on a sample of blood. The receptors shown here come from a man between 40 and 49 years old with Graves' hyperthyroidism.

In this sample, this clonotype turned up many times. The V call is TRBV2, the J call TRBJ2-5; no clear D gene. Trimming took off 6 bases at V and 3 bases at J, with 11 bases between the two ends. This CDR3 has 13 amino acids. Per the germline V gene, CDR1 is SNHLY and CDR2 is FYNNEI. The CDR3 DNA reads TGTGCCAGCAGCTATCTGACGGAAGAGACCCAGTACTTC. It specifies CASSYLTEETQYF.

A remark on this clonotype: This may come from a read error, since a much larger clone is one base off. The chain employs TRBV10-3 and TRBJ2-6; D gene uncertain. From germline, CDR1 is ENHRY and CDR2 SYGVKD. V was clipped by 5 bases and J by 4 bases, with 6 bases between them. This CDR3 comprises 13 residues. The DNA of the CDR3 is TGTGCCATCAGTTTCTGGGGGGCCAACGTCCTGACTTTC. It yields the protein CAISFWGANVLTF.

About this clonotype itself: A much larger clonotype is one base distant, so this may be a read error. CDR3 sequence (DNA): TGTGCCAGCAACTGGGGACGGGGGATCTCCTACGAGCAGTACTTC. Translating gives CASNWGRGISYEQYF. The genes are TRBV6-2 or TRBV6-3 and TRBJ2-7, with D possibly TRBD2 on 6 matching bases. Trimming stripped 7 bases from V and 0 bases from J, with 16 bases between. CDR1 and CDR2 from the germline V gene are MNHEY and SVGEGT. The CDR3 extends over 15 amino acids.

This clonotype showed up many times. For the CDR3, the DNA is TGTGCCAGCAGCTCGTCTAGGGACAGCTCCTATGGCTACACCTTC. Its translation is CASSSSRDSSYGYTF. The chain carries TRBV11-2 and TRBJ1-2; 7 positions agree with TRBD1. CDR3 length: 15 amino acids. CDR1 is SGHAT, CDR2 FQNNGV, per germline. V trimming: 4 bases; J trimming: 4 bases; junction bases outside the gene matches: 9.